This T cell receptor (beta chain) was captured in a study of immune evolution from preneoplasia to lung adenocarcinoma. Between the trimmed V and J ends, which lost 8 bases and 1 base, there was a span of 11 bases. The V gene's germline CDR1 is SQVTM and CDR2 ANQGSEA. The CDR3 is 12 amino acids. TCRdb's copy holds only in-frame clones and misses some; the assay was immunoSEQ multiplex PCR. The table shows 25,000 or so clones, with 74% occurring only once. The sequence was collected from a person in their sixties with invasive lung adenocarcinoma. Some clones in this sample may be carry-over from other donors' samples. Sequenced: FFPE invasive lung adenocarcinoma tissue. The chain uses TRBV29-1 and TRBJ1-1; D is perhaps TRBD1 (6 bases). The CDR3 loop is CSTRRGNTEAFF. As DNA, the CDR3 is TGCAGCACCCGCAGGGGGAACACTGAAGCTTTCTTT.